A single sample gave rise to the 8 T cell receptor beta chains below, sequenced in a study of shared clonotypes between healthy human individuals. CD45RO negativity and positive selection for CCR7 defined naive CD8 cells, a population that excluded terminally differentiated effector memory CD45RA+ cells. Generated by immunoSEQ multiplex PCR, the TCRdb table keeps only in-frame clones and is missing some. The repertoire consists of about 2.2 million clones, with 80% to 95% occurring once and the leading ten covering around 1.7%. The sample was naive CD8+ T cells from PBMCs. These receptors all come from a young man in good health. Some clones in this sample may be carry-over from other donors' samples.

The chain joins TRBV7-9 to TRBJ2-1; 12 bases are a match to TRBD2. The length of the CDR3 is 17 residues. CDR1 is SEHNR and CDR2 is FQNEAQ in the germline V gene (reference sequence). Trimming at V came to 5 bases and at J to 1 base, leaving 6 bases not matched to a gene. The CDR3 sequence is CASSPLAGGRSYNEQFF. The CDR3 DNA reads TGTGCCAGCAGCCCCCTAGCGGGAGGGCGGTCCTACAATGAGCAGTTCTTC.

The genes are TRBV7-3 and TRBJ2-1; maybe TRBD1 (5 bases). Per germline, CDR1 SGHTA and CDR2 FQGTGA. The CDR3 contains 15 residues. The V end lost 5 bases, the J end lost 0 bases, and 11 bases lay between the germline ends. The CDR3 DNA follows: TGTGCCAGCAGCCCCCTTGACAGCTCCTACAATGAGCAGTTCTTC. It codes for CASSPLDSSYNEQFF.

The rearrangement links TRBV11-2 to TRBJ1-3, with D possibly being TRBD1 (5 bases). With 3 bases removed from V and 0 bases from J, the gap between germline ends came to 18 bases. This CDR3 is 18 amino acids long. CDR1 SGHAT and CDR2 FQNNGV come from the germline V gene. The CDR3 bases are TGTGCCAGCAGCTTGTACAAACCGGGACGAGCCTCTGGAAACACCATATATTTT. It encodes CASSLYKPGRASGNTIYF.

This clone has just one count. The sample contains more than one DNA sequence encoding this CDR3. This sequence joins TRBV27 and TRBJ1-5; no clear D. Deletions cut 5 bases from V and 7 bases from J, with 9 bases between. Looked up from germline, CDR1 is MNHEY and CDR2 is SMNVEV (reference sequence). This CDR3 is built from 12 residues. The CDR3: CASSPVGQPQHF. Here the CDR3 DNA reads TGTGCCAGCAGTCCCGTAGGGCAGCCCCAGCATTTT.

The chain has TRBV5-1 and TRBJ2-7; either TRBD1 or TRBD2 may supply D (7 bases each). Germline CDR1 is SGHRS and CDR2 is YFSETQ. The V and J ends lost 3 bases and 2 bases respectively, with 15 bases between them. The CDR3 is 15 amino acids. CDR3: CASSSGGGPTYEQYF. DNA of the CDR3: TGCGCCAGCAGCTCAGGGGGGGGCCCTACCTACGAGCAGTACTTC.

This chain uses TRBV11-2 with TRBJ2-1; D gene ambiguous. The germline V gene encodes CDR1 SGHAT and CDR2 FQNNGV. With 4 bases removed from V and 6 bases from J, the gap between germline ends came to 19 bases. The CDR3 sequence is 16 residues long. In nucleotides, the CDR3 is TGTGCCAGCAGCTCGGAAACAACAATTATTACCAATGAGCAGTTCTTC. Translating it yields CASSSETTIITNEQFF.

The chain employs TRBV4-3 and TRBJ2-5, with D possibly being TRBD1 (6 bases). The germline V gene encodes CDR1 LGHNA and CDR2 YSLEER. V dropped 4 bases and J dropped 1 base, with 13 bases sitting between them. The CDR3 spans 15 residues. The CDR3 DNA is TGCGCCAGCAGCCCTACGGTGGACAGCCAAGAGACCCAGTACTTC. This sequence encodes CASSPTVDSQETQYF.

The rearrangement joins TRBV9 to TRBJ2-2; D remains unclear. The V end was cut by 4 bases, the J end by 7 bases, with 8 bases between. The CDR3 is 12 amino acids. Looked up from germline, CDR1 is SGDLS and CDR2 is YYNGEE. The CDR3 DNA reads TGTGCCAGCAGCCCCTCGGTCGGGGAGCTGTTTTTT. Protein product: CASSPSVGELFF.